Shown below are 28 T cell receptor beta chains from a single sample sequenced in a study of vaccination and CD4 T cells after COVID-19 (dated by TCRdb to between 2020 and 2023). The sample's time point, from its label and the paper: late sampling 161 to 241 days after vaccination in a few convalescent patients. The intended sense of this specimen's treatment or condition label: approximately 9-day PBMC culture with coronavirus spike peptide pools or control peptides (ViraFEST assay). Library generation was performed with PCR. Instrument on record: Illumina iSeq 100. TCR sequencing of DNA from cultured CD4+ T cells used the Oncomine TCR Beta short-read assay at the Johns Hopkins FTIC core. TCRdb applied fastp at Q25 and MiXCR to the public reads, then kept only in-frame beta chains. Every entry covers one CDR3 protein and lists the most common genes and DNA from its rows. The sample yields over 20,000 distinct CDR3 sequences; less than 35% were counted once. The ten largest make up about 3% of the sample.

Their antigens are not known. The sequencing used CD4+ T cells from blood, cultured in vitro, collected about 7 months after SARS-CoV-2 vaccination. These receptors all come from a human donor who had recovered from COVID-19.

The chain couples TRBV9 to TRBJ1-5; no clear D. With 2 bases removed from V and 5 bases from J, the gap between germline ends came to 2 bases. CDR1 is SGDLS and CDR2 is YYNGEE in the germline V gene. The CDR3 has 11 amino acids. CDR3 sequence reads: CASSVHQPQHF. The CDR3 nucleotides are TGTGCCAGCAGCGTCCATCAGCCCCAGCATTTT.

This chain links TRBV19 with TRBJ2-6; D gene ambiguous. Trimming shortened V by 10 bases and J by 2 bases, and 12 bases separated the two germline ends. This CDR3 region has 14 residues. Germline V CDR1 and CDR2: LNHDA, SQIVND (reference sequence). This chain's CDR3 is CATLEGPGANVLTF. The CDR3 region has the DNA TGTGCCACCTTAGAAGGGCCTGGGGCCAACGTCCTGACTTTC.

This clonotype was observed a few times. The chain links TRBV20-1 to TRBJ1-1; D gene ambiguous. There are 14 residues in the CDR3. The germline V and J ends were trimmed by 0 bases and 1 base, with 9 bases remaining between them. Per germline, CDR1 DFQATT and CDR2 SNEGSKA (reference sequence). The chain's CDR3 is CSARDPQKNTEAFF. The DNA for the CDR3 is TGCAGTGCTAGAGATCCCCAGAAGAACACTGAAGCTTTCTTT.

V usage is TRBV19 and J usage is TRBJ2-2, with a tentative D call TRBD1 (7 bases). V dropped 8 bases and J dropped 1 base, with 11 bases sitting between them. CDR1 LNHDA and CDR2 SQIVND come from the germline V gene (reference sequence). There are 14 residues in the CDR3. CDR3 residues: CASAGQLNTGELFF. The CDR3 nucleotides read TGTGCCAGTGCGGGACAGCTGAACACCGGGGAGCTGTTTTTT.

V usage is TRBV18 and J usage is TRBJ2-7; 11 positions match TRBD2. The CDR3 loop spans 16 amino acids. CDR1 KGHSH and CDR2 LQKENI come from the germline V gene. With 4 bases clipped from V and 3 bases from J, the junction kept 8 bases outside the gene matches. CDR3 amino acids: CASSREGLAANYEQYF. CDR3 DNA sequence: TGTGCCAGCTCACGAGAGGGACTAGCGGCAAACTACGAGCAGTACTTC.

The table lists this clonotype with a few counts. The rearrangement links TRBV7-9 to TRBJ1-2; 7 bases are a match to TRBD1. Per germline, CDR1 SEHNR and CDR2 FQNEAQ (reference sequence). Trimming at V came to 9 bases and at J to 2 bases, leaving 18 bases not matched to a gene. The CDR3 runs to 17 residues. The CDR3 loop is CASSNFLGAGGNYGYTF. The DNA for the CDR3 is TGTGCCAGTTCTAACTTTCTAGGGGCAGGGGGAAACTATGGCTACACCTTC.

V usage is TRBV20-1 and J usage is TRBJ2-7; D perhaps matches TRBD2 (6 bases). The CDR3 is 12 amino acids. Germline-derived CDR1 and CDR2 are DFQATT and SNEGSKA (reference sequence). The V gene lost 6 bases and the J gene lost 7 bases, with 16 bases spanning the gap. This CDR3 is CSARYGGGEQYF. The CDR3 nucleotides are TGCAGTGCCCGCTACGGGGGAGGTGAGCAGTACTTC.

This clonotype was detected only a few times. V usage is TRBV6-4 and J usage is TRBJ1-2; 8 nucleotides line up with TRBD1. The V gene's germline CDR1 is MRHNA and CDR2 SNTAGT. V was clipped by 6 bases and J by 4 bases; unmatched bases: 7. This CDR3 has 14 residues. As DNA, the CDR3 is TGTGCCAGCAGCCAGACTACAGGGGGCTATGGCTACACCTTC. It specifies CASSQTTGGYGYTF.

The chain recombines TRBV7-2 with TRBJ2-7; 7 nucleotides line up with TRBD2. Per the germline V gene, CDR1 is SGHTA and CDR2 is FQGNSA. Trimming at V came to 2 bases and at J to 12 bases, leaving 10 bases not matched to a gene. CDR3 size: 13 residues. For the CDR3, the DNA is TGTGCCAGCAGCTTAAAGTACGCGGGAGATCGGTACTTC. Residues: CASSLKYAGDRYF.

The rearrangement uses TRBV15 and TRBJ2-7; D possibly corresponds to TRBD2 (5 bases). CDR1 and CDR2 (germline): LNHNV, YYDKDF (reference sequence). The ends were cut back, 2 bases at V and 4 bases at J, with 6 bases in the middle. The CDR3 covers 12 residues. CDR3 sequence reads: CATSRSGYEQYF. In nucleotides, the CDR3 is TGTGCCACCAGCAGAAGCGGTTACGAGCAGTACTTC. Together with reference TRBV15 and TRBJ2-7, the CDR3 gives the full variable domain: DAMVIQNPRYQVTQFGKPVTLSCSQTLNHNVMYWYQQKSSQAPKLLFHYYDKDFNNEADTPDNFQSRRPNTSFCFLDIRSPGLGDTAMYLCATSRSGYEQYFGPGTRLTVT.

CDR3 DNA: TGTGCCAGCAGCTTAGAGGGACAGAACTACGAGCAGTACTTC. As protein: CASSLEGQNYEQYF. V gene TRBV7-2 combines with J gene TRBJ2-7; 7 bases fit TRBD1. The germline V gene has CDR1 SGHTA and CDR2 FQGNSA. The CDR3 loop spans 14 amino acids. V lost 1 base and J lost 3; bases outside the gene matches: 3.

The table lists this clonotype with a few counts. CDR3 amino acids: CSARGTGWRDGYTF. DNA of the CDR3: TGCAGTGCTAGGGGGACAGGGTGGCGGGATGGCTACACCTTC. The V call is TRBV20-1, the J call TRBJ1-2; 9 nucleotides match TRBD1. This CDR3 has 14 amino acids. Trimming removed 3 bases from V and 6 bases from J; junction bases left unmatched: 8. Germline loops: CDR1 DFQATT, CDR2 SNEGSKA (reference sequence).

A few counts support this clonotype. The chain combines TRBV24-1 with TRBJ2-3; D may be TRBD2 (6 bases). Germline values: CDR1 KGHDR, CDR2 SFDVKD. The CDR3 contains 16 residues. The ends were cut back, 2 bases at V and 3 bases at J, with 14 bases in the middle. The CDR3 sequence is CATSDSGSGITDTQYF. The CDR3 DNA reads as TGTGCCACCAGTGATTCGGGTAGCGGAATTACAGATACGCAGTATTTT.

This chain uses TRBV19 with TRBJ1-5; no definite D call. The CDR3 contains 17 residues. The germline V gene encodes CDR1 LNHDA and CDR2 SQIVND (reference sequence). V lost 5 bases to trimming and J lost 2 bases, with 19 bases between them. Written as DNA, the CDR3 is TGTGCCAGTAGTCCCCCACGGATGGTTCTAGGCAATCAGCCCCAGCATTTT. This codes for CASSPPRMVLGNQPQHF.

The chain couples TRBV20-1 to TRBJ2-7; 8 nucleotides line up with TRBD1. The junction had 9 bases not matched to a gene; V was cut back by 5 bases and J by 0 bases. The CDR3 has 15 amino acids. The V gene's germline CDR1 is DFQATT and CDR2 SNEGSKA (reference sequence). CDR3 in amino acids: CSACSAGTGSYEQYF. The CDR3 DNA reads TGCAGTGCTTGCAGCGCCGGGACAGGCTCCTACGAGCAGTACTTC.

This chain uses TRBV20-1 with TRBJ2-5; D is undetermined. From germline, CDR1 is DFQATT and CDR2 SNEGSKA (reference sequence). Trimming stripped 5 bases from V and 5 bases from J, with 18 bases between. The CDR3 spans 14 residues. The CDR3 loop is CSAPSDWPVETQYF. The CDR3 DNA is TGCAGTGCTCCCTCCGATTGGCCCGTGGAGACCCAGTACTTC.

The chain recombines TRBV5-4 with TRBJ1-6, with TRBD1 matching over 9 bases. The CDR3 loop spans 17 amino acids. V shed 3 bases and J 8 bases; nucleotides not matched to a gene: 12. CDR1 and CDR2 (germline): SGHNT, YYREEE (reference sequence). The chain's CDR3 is CASSSAADRGPDSPLHF. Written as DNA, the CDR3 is TGTGCCAGCAGCTCCGCCGCGGACAGGGGACCGGATTCACCCCTCCACTTT.

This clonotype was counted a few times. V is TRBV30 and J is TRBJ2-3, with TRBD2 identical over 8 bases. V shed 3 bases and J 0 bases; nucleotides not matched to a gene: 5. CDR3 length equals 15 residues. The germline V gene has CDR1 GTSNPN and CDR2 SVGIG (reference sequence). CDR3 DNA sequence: TGTGCCTGGAGAGCCGCTAGCGGGAGCACAGATACGCAGTATTTT. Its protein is CAWRAASGSTDTQYF.

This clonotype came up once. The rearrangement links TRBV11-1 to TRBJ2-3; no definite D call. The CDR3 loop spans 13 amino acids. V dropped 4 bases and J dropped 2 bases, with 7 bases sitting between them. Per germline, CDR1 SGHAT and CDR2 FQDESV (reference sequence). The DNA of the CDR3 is TGTGCCAGCAGCTCTCGACTCACAGATACGCAGTATTTT. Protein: CASSSRLTDTQYF.

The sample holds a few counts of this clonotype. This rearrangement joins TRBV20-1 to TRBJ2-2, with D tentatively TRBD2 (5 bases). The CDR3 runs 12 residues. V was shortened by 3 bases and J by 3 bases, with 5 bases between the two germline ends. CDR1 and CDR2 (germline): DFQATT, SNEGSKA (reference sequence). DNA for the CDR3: TGCAGTGCTAGCGGGGACACCGGGGAGCTGTTTTTT. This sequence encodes CSASGDTGELFF.

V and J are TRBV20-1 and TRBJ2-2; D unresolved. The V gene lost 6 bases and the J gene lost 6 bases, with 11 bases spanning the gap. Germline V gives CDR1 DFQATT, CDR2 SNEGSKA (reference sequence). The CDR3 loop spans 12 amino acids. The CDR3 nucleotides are TGCAGTGCAACAGACGGGCCCGGGGAGCTGTTTTTT. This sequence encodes CSATDGPGELFF.

The DNA of the CDR3 is TGTGCCAGCAGCGGATCGGGCGGTGGCTACACCTTC. It yields the protein CASSGSGGGYTF. The genes are TRBV7-9 and TRBJ1-2; D unclear. CDR1 is SEHNR, CDR2 FQNEAQ, per germline (reference sequence). The CDR3 length is 12 residues. V was clipped by 5 bases and J by 7 bases, with 11 bases between them.

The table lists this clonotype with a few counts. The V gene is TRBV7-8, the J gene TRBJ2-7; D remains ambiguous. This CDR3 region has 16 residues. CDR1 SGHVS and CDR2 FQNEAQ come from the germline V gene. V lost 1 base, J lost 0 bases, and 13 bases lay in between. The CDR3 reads CASSLGVSAASYEQYF. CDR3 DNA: TGTGCCAGCAGCTTAGGGGTGTCGGCAGCCTCCTACGAGCAGTACTTC.

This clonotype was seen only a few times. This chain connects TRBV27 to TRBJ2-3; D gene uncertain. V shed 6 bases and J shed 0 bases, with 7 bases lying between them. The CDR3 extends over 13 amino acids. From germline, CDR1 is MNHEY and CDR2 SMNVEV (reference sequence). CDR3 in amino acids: CASRSTSTDTQYF. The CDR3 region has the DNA TGTGCCAGCAGAAGCACCAGCACAGATACGCAGTATTTT.

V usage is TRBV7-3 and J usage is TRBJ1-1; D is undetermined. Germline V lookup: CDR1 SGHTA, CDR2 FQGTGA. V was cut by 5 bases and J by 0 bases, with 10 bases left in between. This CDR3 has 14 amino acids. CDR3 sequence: CASSVVGVNTEAFF. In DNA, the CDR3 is TGTGCCAGCAGCGTAGTCGGGGTGAACACTGAAGCTTTCTTT.

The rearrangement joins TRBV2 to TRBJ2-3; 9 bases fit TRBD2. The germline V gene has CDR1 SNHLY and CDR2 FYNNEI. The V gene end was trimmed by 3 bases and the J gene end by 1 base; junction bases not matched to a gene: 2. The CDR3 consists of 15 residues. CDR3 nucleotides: TGTGCCAGCAGTGAGTTAGCGGGAGGCACAGATACGCAGTATTTT. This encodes CASSELAGGTDTQYF.

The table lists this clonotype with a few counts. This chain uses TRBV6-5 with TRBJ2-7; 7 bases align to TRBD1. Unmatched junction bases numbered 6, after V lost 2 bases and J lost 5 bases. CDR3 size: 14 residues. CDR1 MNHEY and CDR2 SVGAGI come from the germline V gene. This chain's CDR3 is CASSYAQGIDEQYF. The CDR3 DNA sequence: TGTGCCAGCAGTTACGCACAGGGGATCGACGAGCAGTACTTC.

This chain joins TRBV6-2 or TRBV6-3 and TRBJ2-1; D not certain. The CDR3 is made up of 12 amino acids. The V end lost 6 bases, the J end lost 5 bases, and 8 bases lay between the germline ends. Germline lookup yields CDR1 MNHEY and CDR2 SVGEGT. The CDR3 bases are TGTGCCAGCAGCCCCGCGAACAATGAGCAGTTCTTC. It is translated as CASSPANNEQFF.